The rows below give T cell receptor beta chains drawn from one sample of a study of T cell responses to AZD1222 COVID-19 vaccine. TCRdb keeps only in-frame clones here, not all; method: immunoSEQ multiplex PCR. The sample holds 150,000 to 200,000 clones; 94% are singletons and the top ten take just over 5%. Sequencing was performed on peripheral blood, taken 28 days after the second AZD1222 dose. Receptors were obtained from an adult who received the AZD1222 COVID-19 vaccine. CDR3s include the opening cysteine and the closing phenylalanine or tryptophan. A D gene is named only where the DNA matches it firmly. Expanded clones are given a class, and other clones once, few, many or no size at all.

D | J | size | V | CDR3 | DNA
TRBD1 | TRBJ1-2 | once | TRBV12-3/TRBV12-4 | CASSAGTGAGYTF | TGTGCCAGCAGCGCCGGGACAGGGGCTGGCTACACCTTC
. | TRBJ1-2 | . | TRBV6-5 | CASGDGYGYTF | TGTGCCAGCGGGGACGGTTATGGCTACACCTTC
TRBD1 | TRBJ2-5 | . | TRBV7-7 | CASSAGDRGIETQYF | TGTGCCAGCAGCGCAGGAGACAGGGGAATTGAGACCCAGTACTTC
. | TRBJ2-3 | once | TRBV15 | CATSRDEVGISSTDTQYF | TGTGCCACCAGCAGAGATGAGGTCGGAATCTCTAGCACAGATACGCAGTATTTT
. | TRBJ2-1 | . | TRBV30 | CAWSGGNEQFF | TGTGCCTGGAGTGGGGGCAATGAGCAGTTCTTC
TRBD1 | TRBJ1-2 | . | TRBV19 | CASSITGGKDVENYGYTF | TGTGCCAGTAGTATCACAGGGGGTAAAGATGTCGAGAACTATGGCTACACCTTC
TRBD1 | TRBJ2-5 | . | TRBV30 | CAWSVRQGQSRTQYF | TGTGCCTGGAGTGTACGACAGGGCCAGTCGAGGACCCAGTACTTC
. | TRBJ1-5 | once | TRBV7-8 | CASSLAPGGNQPQHF | TGTGCCAGCAGCTTAGCGCCCGGGGGCAATCAGCCCCAGCATTTT
TRBD2 | TRBJ2-1 | once | TRBV5-4 | CASSQISELAGNEQFF | TGTGCCAGCAGCCAAATCTCTGAACTAGCGGGGAATGAGCAGTTCTTC
TRBD1 | TRBJ1-1 | . | TRBV30 | CAWSVPTGDTEAFF | TGTGCCTGGAGTGTACCTACAGGGGACACTGAAGCTTTCTTT
. | TRBJ1-5 | . | TRBV28 | CASSPLRGGPHQPQHF | TGTGCCAGCAGTCCCTTAAGAGGGGGTCCGCATCAGCCCCAGCATTTT
TRBD2 | TRBJ2-2 | . | TRBV2 | CASSVNSGRAWDGELFF | TGTGCCAGCAGTGTAAATAGCGGGAGGGCCTGGGACGGGGAGCTGTTTTTT
TRBD1 | TRBJ1-5 | few | TRBV19 | CASRGGGNQPQHF | TGTGCCAGCCGAGGGGGCGGCAATCAGCCCCAGCATTTT
TRBD1 | TRBJ1-1 | . | TRBV27 | CASSPRTGAVGTEAFF | TGTGCCAGCAGTCCGAGGACAGGGGCCGTGGGGACTGAAGCTTTCTTT
. | TRBJ2-3 | . | TRBV5-1 | CASKAGQSTDTQYF | TGCGCCAGCAAAGCAGGACAGAGCACAGATACGCAGTATTTT
. | TRBJ1-2 | . | TRBV28 | CATRDSLYGYTF | TGTGCCACCCGTGATAGCCTCTATGGCTACACCTTC
TRBD1 | TRBJ1-2 | . | TRBV28 | CASSILSGTVGYTF | TGTGCCAGCAGTATACTATCCGGGACAGTAGGCTACACCTTC
TRBD1 | TRBJ1-6 | . | TRBV6-5 | CASSSRGGYNSPLHF | TGTGCCAGCAGTTCCAGGGGGGGTTATAATTCACCCCTCCACTTT
TRBD2 | TRBJ2-5 | . | TRBV2 | CASRGTSGRGETQYF | TGTGCCAGCCGAGGGACTAGCGGGAGGGGGGAGACCCAGTACTTC
TRBD2 | TRBJ2-7 | . | TRBV19 | CASSGTSGRVNEQYF | TGTGCCAGTAGTGGGACTAGCGGGAGAGTGAACGAGCAGTACTTC
TRBD1 | TRBJ1-5 | . | TRBV7-9 | CASSLTGQGSNQPQHF | TGTGCCAGCAGCTTAACGGGACAGGGGTCCAATCAGCCCCAGCATTTT
. | TRBJ2-2 | . | TRBV2 | CASRGGSGELFF | TGTGCCAGCAGGGGAGGCTCCGGGGAGCTGTTTTTT
. | TRBJ2-6 | once | TRBV3-1/TRBV3-2 | CASSQSAGSGANVLTF | TGTGCCAGCAGCCAGTCAGCAGGCTCTGGGGCCAACGTCCTGACTTTC
. | TRBJ2-7 | . | TRBV7-9 | CASRTKRDGEQYF | TGTGCCAGCAGGACGAAACGGGACGGGGAGCAGTACTTC
. | TRBJ1-2 | once | TRBV12-3/TRBV12-4 | CASSFYYGYTF | TGTGCCAGCAGTTTTTACTATGGCTACACCTTC
. | TRBJ2-4 | . | TRBV18 | CASSPTERSAQGIQYF | TGTGCCAGCTCACCCACCGAGCGCAGCGCCCAAGGCATTCAGTACTTC
TRBD2 | TRBJ2-3 | . | TRBV19 | CASSIGSGRAGDTQYF | TGTGCCAGTAGTATAGGTAGCGGGAGGGCCGGAGATACGCAGTATTTT
. | TRBJ2-3 | . | TRBV9 | CASSLRGRGVTDTQYF | TGTGCCAGCAGCCTACGGGGGCGGGGAGTCACAGATACGCAGTATTTT
. | TRBJ2-1 | . | TRBV24-1 | CATSDPEGPHNEQFF | TGTGCCACCAGTGATCCAGAAGGGCCCCACAATGAGCAGTTCTTC
TRBD1 | TRBJ2-1 | . | TRBV29-1 | CSVRGDRDRIKFF | TGCAGCGTTAGGGGGGACCGGGACAGGATTAAGTTCTTC
. | TRBJ1-1 | . | TRBV9 | CASTVPYRRTEAFF | TGTGCCAGCACCGTACCCTACCGACGGACTGAAGCTTTCTTT
. | TRBJ1-6 | . | TRBV4-3 | CASSQERRGKGVRPLHF | TGCGCCAGCAGCCAGGAAAGGAGGGGGAAGGGGGTTAGGCCCCTCCACTTT
TRBD1 | TRBJ2-1 | . | TRBV19 | CASSIVWTGGSNEQFF | TGTGCCAGTAGTATAGTCTGGACAGGGGGGAGCAATGAGCAGTTCTTC
TRBD2 | TRBJ2-2 | . | TRBV18 | CASSRVAGNTGELFF | TGTGCCAGCTCAAGGGTAGCGGGCAACACCGGGGAGCTGTTTTTT
. | TRBJ2-1 | . | TRBV11-1 | CASSLSDARGEQFF | TGTGCCAGCAGCCTTTCGGATGCTCGCGGGGAGCAGTTCTTC
. | TRBJ1-3 | . | TRBV24-1 | CATSTGDSGNTIYF | TGTGCCACCAGTACAGGTGACTCTGGAAACACCATATATTTT
. | TRBJ2-1 | . | TRBV12-2 | CASRLVSLSEIHNEQFF | TGTGCAAGTCGCTTAGTCTCGTTGAGCGAAATCCACAATGAGCAGTTCTTC
. | TRBJ2-6 | once | TRBV18 | CASSPGTGAGANVLTF | TGTGCCAGCTCACCAGGGACGGGGGCTGGGGCCAACGTCCTGACTTTC
TRBD2 | TRBJ2-2 | . | TRBV6-6 | CASSPLAGGPNTGELFF | TGTGCCAGCAGTCCATTAGCGGGAGGGCCCAACACCGGGGAGCTGTTTTTT
. | TRBJ2-1 | . | TRBV29-1 | CSVTQGGGTGYNEQFF | TGCAGCGTAACACAGGGTGGAGGTACGGGTTACAATGAGCAGTTCTTC
. | TRBJ1-2 | . | TRBV19 | CASSPSDRFGDGYTF | TGTGCCAGTAGTCCGTCGGACAGATTCGGAGATGGCTACACCTTC
TRBD1 | TRBJ1-3 | . | TRBV15 | CATSMDRGLGNTIYF | TGTGCCACCAGCATGGACAGGGGGCTTGGAAACACCATATATTTT
. | TRBJ2-3 | . | TRBV4-1 | CASSLRLGQLDTQYF | TGCGCCAGCAGCCTCCGTTTAGGGCAGTTGGATACGCAGTATTTT
TRBD1 | TRBJ1-5 | . | TRBV18 | CASSPKDRGGQPQHF | TGTGCCAGCTCACCTAAGGACAGGGGGGGTCAGCCCCAGCATTTT
. | TRBJ1-5 | . | TRBV28 | CASSSYKISNQPQHF | TGTGCCAGCAGTTCGTACAAGATTAGCAATCAGCCCCAGCATTTT
TRBD2 | TRBJ2-1 | . | TRBV6-5 | CASSYGLAGVGEQFF | TGTGCCAGCAGTTACGGACTAGCGGGAGTTGGTGAGCAGTTCTTC
. | TRBJ1-5 | . | TRBV19 | CASSLWGFDQPQHF | TGTGCCAGTAGCCTATGGGGGTTTGATCAGCCCCAGCATTTT
. | TRBJ1-4 | . | TRBV7-9 | CASSSQGGEKLFF | TGTGCCAGCAGCTCACAGGGAGGTGAAAAACTGTTTTTT
. | TRBJ2-3 | . | TRBV7-2 | CASSFQSLTDTQYF | TGTGCCAGCAGCTTCCAGTCTCTTACAGATACGCAGTATTTT